This T cell receptor (beta chain) is drawn from a study of T cells after yellow fever vaccination. One entry per CDR3 protein, called by TCRdb with MiXCR from the 5' RACE reads. The table shows 80,000 to 100,000 distinct CDR3 sequences, with roughly 6% occurring only once. A word on this clonotype: Being one base from a much bigger clone, this may be a read error.

Trimming at V came to 2 bases and at J to 6 bases, leaving 7 bases not matched to a gene. The germline V gene has CDR1 MGHRA and CDR2 YSYEKL. The CDR3 has 15 residues. The sample in question was CD8+ T cells sorted from PBMCs, obtained 10 days after the yellow fever booster vaccination. This receptor was obtained from a man younger than 35 who received the YFV17D yellow fever vaccine. V usage is TRBV4-1 and J usage is TRBJ2-1, with 7 positions matching TRBD1. DNA for the CDR3: TGCGCCAGCAGCCAAATACAGGGGAGCGGCAATGAGCAGTTCTTC. Amino acids: CASSQIQGSGNEQFF.